These 14 T cell receptor beta chains originate from one sample sequenced in a study of blood T cell repertoires in COVID-19. Profiled with immunoSEQ multiplex PCR; TCRdb holds only in-frame clones, not every one. The profile shows 250,000 to 350,000 clones, about 90% of them singletons. Material: peripheral blood. The receptors derive from a woman aged 25-40 years with COVID-19, enrolled during active disease.

The gene calls are TRBV6-5 and TRBJ1-1, with a weak D call TRBD1 (5 bases). Germline CDR1 is MNHEY and CDR2 is SVGAGI. The CDR3 contains 15 residues. V was clipped by 8 bases and J by 1 base, with 17 bases between them. For the CDR3, the DNA is TGTGCCAGCCTACTGGCAGGGAGGGGGAACACTGAAGCTTTCTTT. As protein: CASLLAGRGNTEAFF.

This chain links TRBV5-5 with TRBJ2-3; a possible D gene is TRBD1 (5 bases). The ends were cut back, 1 base at V and 5 bases at J, with 11 bases in the middle. In germline, CDR1 is SGHKS, CDR2 YYEKEE (reference sequence). The length of the CDR3 is 14 residues. The CDR3 region is CASSLSPREDTQYF. The CDR3 DNA sequence: TGTGCCAGCAGCTTGTCTCCCAGGGAAGATACGCAGTATTTT.

The chain links TRBV19 to TRBJ2-1; 9 bases line up with TRBD1. CDR3 length: 14 residues. J was trimmed by 9 bases and V by 0 bases; bases with no gene match: 3. CDR1 and CDR2 from the germline V gene are LNHDA and SQIVND (reference sequence). The CDR3: CASSIDTGGREQFF. The CDR3 coding sequence is TGTGCCAGTAGTATAGATACAGGGGGCCGTGAGCAGTTCTTC. Based on the CDR3 plus reference TRBV19 and TRBJ2-1, the full variable domain is DGGITQSPKYLFRKEGQNVTLSCEQNLNHDAMYWYRQDPGQGLRLIYYSQIVNDFQKGDIAEGYSVSREKKESFPLTVTSAQKNPTAFYLCASSIDTGGREQFFGPGTRLTVL.

The genes are TRBV6-5 and TRBJ2-7; 11 bases line up with TRBD2. The germline CDR1 and CDR2 sequences are MNHEY and SVGAGI. V dropped 6 bases and J dropped 4; count of bases not matched to a gene: 8. The CDR3 consists of 15 residues. CDR3 loop: CASRLTSGSLYEQYF. CDR3 nucleotides: TGTGCCAGCAGACTAACTAGCGGGAGTTTATACGAGCAGTACTTC.

The rearrangement joins TRBV7-8 to TRBJ2-7, with 9 nucleotides matching TRBD2. The germline V gene encodes CDR1 SGHVS and CDR2 FQNEAQ. The CDR3 length is 18 residues. Unmatched junction bases numbered 14, after V lost 4 bases and J lost 1 base. The CDR3 region has the DNA TGTGCCAGCAGCTCACCCCGGTGGCTAGCGGGACGGTCCTACGAGCAGTACTTC. Amino acids: CASSSPRWLAGRSYEQYF.

V gene TRBV7-3 combines with J gene TRBJ1-2, with 9 positions matching TRBD1. The CDR3 is 16 residues long. Germline CDR1 SGHTA, CDR2 FQGTGA. Germline trimming cut 3 bases from V and 0 bases from J; bases unmatched to any gene: 5. The CDR3 here is CASSLSGTGTNYGYTF. Here the CDR3 DNA reads TGTGCCAGCAGCTTGTCGGGGACAGGGACTAACTATGGCTACACCTTC.

The chain carries TRBV5-1 and TRBJ2-7; weak D call: TRBD1 (5 bases). Trimming removed 2 bases at V and 3 bases at J, with 12 bases between. The CDR3 length is 14 residues. Germline assignment: CDR1 SGHRS and CDR2 YFSETQ. The CDR3: CASSFKDMNYEQYF. The CDR3 region has the DNA TGCGCCAGCAGCTTTAAGGACATGAACTACGAGCAGTACTTC.

V is TRBV29-1 and J is TRBJ2-1; 9 bases fit TRBD2. Trimming took 0 bases from V and 5 from J; bases not matched to a gene: 2. This CDR3 has 14 amino acids. Germline V gene lookup returns CDR1 SQVTM and CDR2 ANQGSEA. The CDR3 nucleotides read TGCAGCGTTGAAGATATAGCGGGGGACAATGAGCAGTTCTTC. This encodes CSVEDIAGDNEQFF.

Comment on this clone: The sample has other DNA sequences that encode this CDR3 too. The J gene is TRBJ1-1, the V gene TRBV5-1; D remains ambiguous. V was cut by 0 bases and J by 1 base, with 4 bases left in between. Germline assignment: CDR1 SGHRS and CDR2 YFSETQ. The CDR3 has 13 residues. The CDR3 region is CASSLGGNTEAFF. The CDR3 coding sequence is TGCGCCAGCAGCTTGGGAGGGAACACTGAAGCTTTCTTT.

This clone was counted between two and nine times. The chain has TRBV27 and TRBJ2-7; 7 positions agree with TRBD1. V shed 6 bases and J 3 bases; nucleotides not matched to a gene: 5. The CDR3 is made up of 13 amino acids. Germline CDR1 reads MNHEY; CDR2 reads SMNVEV (reference sequence). In DNA form, the CDR3 reads TGTGCCAGCAGGAGGGACAGCTACTACGAGCAGTACTTC. Its protein is CASRRDSYYEQYF.

This sequence joins TRBV5-1 and TRBJ1-1; D perhaps matches TRBD1 (5 bases). CDR1 is SGHRS and CDR2 is YFSETQ in the germline V gene. The length of the CDR3 is 15 residues. V gave up 0 bases and J gave up 4 bases, with 13 bases separating them. The CDR3 bases are TGCGCCAGCAGCTTGGGGGACTCAGCCTTCACTGAAGCTTTCTTT. Protein product: CASSLGDSAFTEAFF.

The rearrangement links TRBV28 to TRBJ1-2; 7 nucleotides match TRBD1. Germline assignment: CDR1 MDHEN and CDR2 SYDVKM. Losses at the gene ends were 2 bases for V and 0 bases for J; bases not matched to a gene: 3. The length of the CDR3 is 15 residues. For the CDR3, the DNA is TGTGCCAGCAGTTTACCGACAGGGACTAACTATGGCTACACCTTC. Protein sequence: CASSLPTGTNYGYTF.

The rearrangement uses TRBV5-1 and TRBJ1-3; 7 positions agree with TRBD1. The CDR3 totals 15 residues. From germline, CDR1 is SGHRS and CDR2 YFSETQ. V was pared by 0 bases and J by 3 bases, with 3 bases of the junction left unmatched. The CDR3 nucleotides read TGCGCCAGCAGCTTGGTCCAGGGGGGTGGAAACACCATATATTTT. Its protein product is CASSLVQGGGNTIYF.

The chain recombines TRBV2 with TRBJ1-1; 8 bases line up with TRBD1. CDR1 is SNHLY, CDR2 FYNNEI, per germline. The CDR3 loop spans 14 amino acids. J lost 6 bases, V lost 6 bases, and 9 bases had no gene match. CDR3: CASRGDRLGPEAFF. Here the CDR3 DNA reads TGTGCCAGCAGGGGGGACAGGCTAGGCCCTGAAGCTTTCTTT.